Sequencing of this T cell receptor beta chain was carried out in a study of control samples from healthy donors and cancer patients. Assay: immunoSEQ multiplex PCR; the TCRdb copy retains only in-frame clones and omits some. The table shows more than 95,000 clones, with approximately 95% occurring only once. Sequencing was carried out using blood. The TCR comes from a man younger than 35 in good health.

The CDR3 DNA follows: TGTGCCAGCAGCTCAAAAAGACAGGGGGCTTACCAGCCCCAGCATTTT. Its protein is CASSSKRQGAYQPQHF. This chain links TRBV7-3 with TRBJ1-5, with 10 bases fitting TRBD1. The CDR3 has 16 amino acids. Germline-derived CDR1 and CDR2 are SGHTA and FQGTGA. Trimming cost V 4 bases and J 7 bases; bases outside gene matches: 10.